This T cell receptor (beta chain) appears in the sequencing data of a study of blood T cell repertoires in COVID-19. Study context: The analysed material was cDNA or gDNA that came from T cells, B-cell-depleted T cells, or PBMCs.

Seattle's cohort entered during active infection and was followed longitudinally. Data came from immunoSEQ multiplex PCR; TCRdb stores just in-frame clones and leaves some out. The data contain a few hundred thousand clones, about 88% of them singletons. V gave up 6 bases and J gave up 5 bases, with 11 bases separating them. The CDR3 has 13 residues. The germline V gene has CDR1 SNHLY and CDR2 FYNNEI. The source of this sequence is a man between 45 and 60 years old with COVID-19, enrolled during active disease. V and J are TRBV2 and TRBJ2-1; the D gene is possibly TRBD1 (5 bases). The sample taken for sequencing was peripheral blood. In nucleotides, the CDR3 is TGTGCCAGCAGCCTCGACAGAAACAATGAGCAGTTCTTC. Translating gives CASSLDRNNEQFF. Complete variable domain (other parts from reference TRBV2 and TRBJ2-1): EPEVTQTPSHQVTQMGQEVILRCVPISNHLYFYWYRQILGQKVEFLVSFYNNEISEKSEIFDDQFSVERPDGSNFTLKIRSTKLEDSAMYFCASSLDRNNEQFFGPGTRLTVL.